What follows describes a single T cell receptor (beta chain). The antigen is not known. Treatment given: approximately 18 received Ad26.COV2.S at low or high dose, single or two shots; about 5 received placebo; per-sample allocation not given. Following the first vaccine or placebo injection, samples were taken on day 63. This CDR3 region has 13 residues. The V gene end was trimmed by 4 bases and the J gene end by 4 bases; junction bases not matched to a gene: 0. The germline CDR1 and CDR2 sequences are SQVTM and ANQGSEA. This specimen belongs to a study of Ad26.COV2.S vaccination and SARS-CoV-2 variants. Broader study findings: For non-spike TCRs, breadth in vaccine recipients resembled that in placebo recipients.

Clones were sequenced by immunoSEQ multiplex PCR, and TCRdb holds only the in-frame ones, with some missing. The sample lists 300,000 to 400,000 clones, about 82% occurring once. This sequence was found in a person aged 18-65 years who received the Ad26.COV2.S COVID-19 vaccine or a placebo. The material sequenced was peripheral blood, taken in a trial of Ad26.COV2.S vaccine versus placebo. The chain combines TRBV29-1 with TRBJ2-2; TRBD1 agrees at 10 bases. The CDR3 spells CSVGTGGTGELFF. The CDR3, as DNA: TGCAGCGTTGGGACAGGGGGCACCGGGGAGCTGTTTTTT.